The source of this TCR beta chain is a study of blood T cell repertoires in COVID-19. Study information: Samples representing acute and convalescent COVID-19 were sourced from the United States, Italy and Spain.

TCRdb's copy holds only in-frame clones and misses some; the assay was immunoSEQ multiplex PCR. The table lists about 100,000 clones, 70% to 80% of them singletons. CDR1 SGDLS and CDR2 YYNGEE come from the germline V gene. Trimming removed 0 bases from V and 4 bases from J; junction bases left unmatched: 2. The length of the CDR3 is 14 residues. The chain links TRBV9 to TRBJ2-7; 9 positions match TRBD2. The receptor was isolated from a man aged 70 or older with active or convalescent COVID-19. Sequenced: peripheral blood. The CDR3, as DNA: TGTGCCAGCAGCGTAGGCGGGAGGGCTTACGAGCAGTACTTC. Translated, it gives CASSVGGRAYEQYF.